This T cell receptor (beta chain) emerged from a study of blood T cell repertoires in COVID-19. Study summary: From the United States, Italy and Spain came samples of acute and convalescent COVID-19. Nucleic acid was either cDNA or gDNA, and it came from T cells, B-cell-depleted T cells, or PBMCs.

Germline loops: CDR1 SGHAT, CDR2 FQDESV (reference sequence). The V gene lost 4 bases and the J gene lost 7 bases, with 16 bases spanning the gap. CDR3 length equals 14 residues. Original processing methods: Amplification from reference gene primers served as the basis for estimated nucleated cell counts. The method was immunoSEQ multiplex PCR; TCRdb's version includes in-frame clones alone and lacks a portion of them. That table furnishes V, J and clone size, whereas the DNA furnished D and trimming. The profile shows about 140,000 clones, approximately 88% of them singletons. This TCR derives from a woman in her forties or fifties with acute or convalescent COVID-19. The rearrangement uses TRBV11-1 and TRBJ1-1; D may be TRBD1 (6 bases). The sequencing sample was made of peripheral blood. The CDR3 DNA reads TGTGCCAGCAGCTCCTGGGGGGGGCAGCTTGAAGCTTTCTTT. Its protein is CASSSWGGQLEAFF.